Shown below are 14 T cell receptor beta chains from a single sample sequenced in a study of human T cells and chemical hapten exposure (dated by TCRdb to the early 2020s). The meaning of the sample's time point label: patch test 2, 6 weeks after DPC sensitization. What this sample's treatment or condition label stands for: therapeutic diphenylcyclopropenone sensitization with weekly scalp DPC. The library was obtained by RACE. TCRdb records NextSeq 500 as the sequencer. In TCRdb, the public reads were trimmed at Q25 with fastp and aligned with MiXCR, with productive beta chains retained. Under each unique CDR3 protein, matching rows form one entry showing the most common genes and DNA. The table for this sample lists tens of thousands of distinct CDR3 sequences; 10% of them were counted only once. 6.8% of the sample is in the top ten clones. Sequencing was performed on whole blood, taken in connection with sensitization to the hapten diphenylcyclopropenone (DPC). Receptors were obtained from a woman in her forties or fifties with alopecia areata. Some clones in this sample may be carry-over from other donors' samples.

This clonotype appeared a few times. V and J are TRBV19 and TRBJ1-3, with D possibly TRBD1 on 5 matching bases. From germline, CDR1 is LNHDA and CDR2 SQIVND (reference sequence). With 6 bases removed from V and 2 bases from J, the gap between germline ends came to 17 bases. The CDR3 is made up of 16 amino acids. DNA of the CDR3: TGTGCCAGTAGCATTACAGGCGCCGGCGCTGGAAACACCATATATTTT. This codes for CASSITGAGAGNTIYF.

The table lists this clonotype with many counts. V usage is TRBV12-3 or TRBV12-4 and J usage is TRBJ2-2; TRBD2 matches 12 bases. V lost 4 bases to trimming and J lost 3 bases; unmatched junction nucleotides: 3. The CDR3 runs 16 residues. The CDR3 bases are TGTGCCAGCAGTTCAGGACTAGCGGGGTACACCGGGGAGCTGTTTTTT. Translating it yields CASSSGLAGYTGELFF.

The sample holds many counts of this clonotype. The genes are TRBV28 and TRBJ1-6; TRBD1 agrees at 12 bases. This CDR3 spans 19 amino acids. Germline CDR1 reads MDHEN; CDR2 reads SYDVKM. The junction had 17 bases not matched to a gene; V was cut back by 9 bases and J by 5 bases. CDR3 loop: CASNPTAGQGAINNSPLHF. CDR3 nucleotides: TGTGCCAGTAACCCGACCGCGGGACAGGGGGCAATAAATAATTCACCCCTCCACTTT. The variable domain in full, with the rest retrieved from reference TRBV28 and TRBJ1-6, is DVKVTQSSRYLVKRTGEKVFLECVQDMDHENMFWYRQDPGLGLRLIYFSYDVKMKEKGDIPEGYSVSREKKERFSLILESASTNQTSMYLCASNPTAGQGAINNSPLHFGNGTRLTVT.

This chain connects TRBV20-1 to TRBJ1-1, with TRBD1 as a possible D gene (5 bases). The V and J ends lost 3 bases and 7 bases respectively, with 12 bases between them. This CDR3 has 12 amino acids. CDR1 DFQATT and CDR2 SNEGSKA come from the germline V gene (reference sequence). The CDR3 DNA reads as TGCAGTGCTAGTGCTGACAGTCTTGAAGCTTTCTTT. Translation: CSASADSLEAFF.

This clonotype was seen a handful of times. This sequence joins TRBV20-1 and TRBJ2-2, with 12 bases matching TRBD1. This CDR3 spans 14 amino acids. Trimming removed 6 bases from V and 8 bases from J; junction bases left unmatched: 7. CDR1 and CDR2 from the germline V gene are DFQATT and SNEGSKA (reference sequence). The CDR3 nucleotides read TGCAGTGCGACCGGGACAGGGGGCTCTGGGGAGCTGTTTTTT. Translated: CSATGTGGSGELFF.

This rearrangement joins TRBV5-1 to TRBJ2-2, with 10 bases matching TRBD2. Germline V gene lookup returns CDR1 SGHRS and CDR2 YFSETQ. The CDR3 sequence is 16 residues long. V dropped 4 bases and J dropped 4; count of bases not matched to a gene: 7. CDR3 amino acids: CASSTLAGGPTGELFF. The CDR3 coding sequence is TGCGCCAGCAGCACTTTAGCGGGAGGACCCACCGGGGAGCTGTTTTTT.

This clonotype has ten or more counts. The genes are TRBV20-1 and TRBJ1-6; D is undetermined. CDR1 is DFQATT, CDR2 SNEGSKA, per germline (reference sequence). This CDR3 region has 12 residues. Trimming shortened V by 2 bases and J by 10 bases, and 9 bases separated the two germline ends. CDR3: CSARFSGSPLHF. CDR3 bases: TGCAGTGCTAGATTCTCCGGATCACCCCTCCACTTT.

This clonotype showed up many times. The gene calls are TRBV13 and TRBJ2-7; D not certain. Germline-derived CDR1 and CDR2 are PRHDT and FYEKMQ (reference sequence). V was clipped by 5 bases and J by 2 bases, with 4 bases between them. CDR3 length: 11 amino acids. DNA for the CDR3: TGTGCCAGCAGCCGGGCCTACGAGCAGTACTTC. This codes for CASSRAYEQYF.

This clonotype was recorded at least ten times. V gene TRBV5-6 combines with J gene TRBJ1-1; 7 positions match TRBD1. Losses at the gene ends were 0 bases for V and 2 bases for J; bases not matched to a gene: 4. This CDR3 comprises 15 residues. CDR1 is SGHDT and CDR2 is YYEEEE in the germline V gene. In DNA form, the CDR3 reads TGTGCCAGCAGCTTGGAGTGGGACAGCAACACTGAAGCTTTCTTT. This sequence encodes CASSLEWDSNTEAFF.

This clonotype was recorded many times. V usage is TRBV7-2 and J usage is TRBJ2-4; tentatively, D is TRBD1 or TRBD2 (5 bases each). Trimming shortened V by 1 base and J by 9 bases, and 13 bases separated the two germline ends. Germline values: CDR1 SGHTA, CDR2 FQGNSA. The CDR3 consists of 14 residues. The CDR3 protein is CASSLDGAVSIQYF. The CDR3 region has the DNA TGTGCCAGCAGCTTAGACGGGGCTGTAAGCATTCAGTACTTC.

This clonotype was seen a handful of times. The chain couples TRBV10-2 to TRBJ1-5; TRBD1 matches at 8 bases. The CDR3 consists of 17 residues. Trimming removed 3 bases from V and 3 bases from J; junction bases left unmatched: 10. CDR1 is WSHSY, CDR2 SAAADI, per germline. CDR3 residues: CASSEDTGGDFNQPQHF. The CDR3 DNA is TGCGCCAGCAGTGAAGACACAGGGGGTGACTTCAATCAGCCCCAGCATTTT.

This clonotype was recorded many times. The chain joins TRBV3-1 to TRBJ2-7; 8 bases map to TRBD2. The CDR3 has 16 residues. Germline trimming cut 4 bases from V and 0 bases from J; bases unmatched to any gene: 8. The germline gives CDR1 LGHDT, CDR2 YNNKEL (reference sequence). The CDR3 nucleotides read TGTGCCAGCAGCCTGACAGGAGGGACTAGCTCCTACGAGCAGTACTTC. Translating it yields CASSLTGGTSSYEQYF.

This clonotype was seen many times. The chain joins TRBV10-3 to TRBJ1-6; D ambiguous. This CDR3 region has 15 residues. V was shortened by 4 bases and J by 6 bases, with 13 bases between the two germline ends. Germline loops: CDR1 ENHRY, CDR2 SYGVKD. The CDR3 DNA reads TGTGCCATCAGTGGGTCACGGGCGGTTAATTCACCCCTCCACTTT. This translates into CAISGSRAVNSPLHF.

This clonotype was seen at least ten times. In DNA, the CDR3 is TGTGCCAGCAGCCGGGACAACTATCAGCCCCAGCATTTT. Translated, it gives CASSRDNYQPQHF. The V call is TRBV11-2, the J call TRBJ1-5; perhaps TRBD1 as D (6 bases). The germline V gene encodes CDR1 SGHAT and CDR2 FQNNGV. The ends were cut back, 5 bases at V and 5 bases at J, with 10 bases in the middle. The CDR3 runs 13 residues.